Listed here are 18 T cell receptor beta chains from one sample, sequenced in a study of T cell repertoires in cytomegalovirus infection. TCRdb re-called the reads with MiXCR, one entry per CDR3 protein. The sample has around 530,000 distinct CDR3 sequences; more than 15% are singletons. Sequencing was carried out using CD8+ T cells from PBMCs. All receptors come from a human donor in good health (CMV status not recorded). Some clones in this sample may be carry-over from other donors' samples.

This clonotype was seen many times. The chain is built from TRBV27 and TRBJ2-7, with TRBD1 identical over 8 bases. Germline values: CDR1 MNHEY, CDR2 SMNVEV (reference sequence). V gave up 3 bases and J gave up 7 bases; unmatched junction bases: 5. The CDR3 runs 13 residues. CDR3 residues: CASSLDRVREQYF. In DNA form, the CDR3 reads TGTGCCAGCAGTTTGGACAGGGTGAGGGAGCAGTACTTC.

CDR3 DNA sequence: TGCGCCAGCAGCCTAGGACAGCCTGAGCAGTTCTTC. It is translated as CASSLGQPEQFF. The chain has TRBV5-1 and TRBJ2-1; a possible D gene is TRBD1 (6 bases). Between the trimmed V and J ends, which lost 4 bases and 9 bases, there was a span of 11 bases. This CDR3 region has 12 residues. Germline CDR1 is SGHRS and CDR2 is YFSETQ.

In this sample, this clonotype turned up once. A single base separates this from a much larger clone, so it may be a read error. The rearrangement links TRBV7-9 to TRBJ1-4; D unclear. The CDR3 totals 12 residues. Germline CDR1 and CDR2: SEHNR and FQNEAQ (reference sequence). The CDR3 region has the DNA TGTGCCAGCTCAGAGGTACGGGAAAAAATGTTTTTT. Protein product: CASSEVREKMFF.

This clonotype was counted only a few times. V is TRBV2 and J is TRBJ2-1; TRBD2 matches 8 bases. CDR1 SNHLY and CDR2 FYNNEI come from the germline V gene. There are 15 residues in the CDR3. V trimming: 5 bases; J trimming: 10 bases; junction bases outside the gene matches: 13. In DNA, the CDR3 is TGTGCCAGCAGTCTCTTAGAACGGGAGGGCGGGGAGCAGTTCTTC. This codes for CASSLLEREGGEQFF.

This clonotype was counted between two and nine times. The CDR3 DNA reads as TGCGCCAGCAGCCAAGCCCCACCTTGGGGTGAGCAGTACTTC. Amino acid sequence: CASSQAPPWGEQYF. V and J are TRBV4-1 and TRBJ2-7; no firm D call. Germline V gene sequence: CDR1 MGHRA, CDR2 YSYEKL. The CDR3 contains 14 residues. Trimming left V 1 base short and J 7 bases short, with 14 bases between.

This rearrangement joins TRBV12-3 or TRBV12-4 to TRBJ1-3, with 7 positions matching TRBD1. This CDR3 spans 15 amino acids. V dropped 6 bases and J dropped 6; count of bases not matched to a gene: 11. The CDR3 region has the DNA TGTGCCAGCAGACCTGGACAGGCCTGGGAAAACACCATATATTTT. It is translated as CASRPGQAWENTIYF.

The J gene is TRBJ2-1, the V gene TRBV20-1, with 14 bases fitting TRBD2. Germline V gene lookup returns CDR1 DFQATT and CDR2 SNEGSKA (reference sequence). The CDR3 has 18 residues. Unmatched junction bases numbered 11, after V lost 6 bases and J lost 1 base. Written as DNA, the CDR3 is TGCAGTGCCCGATCGGGACTAGCGGGGGCCTCATCCTACAATGAGCAGTTCTTC. Translated: CSARSGLAGASSYNEQFF.

This clonotype has only a few counts. The chain combines TRBV5-4 with TRBJ2-1; 7 nucleotides align to TRBD2. Germline CDR1 and CDR2: SGHNT and YYREEE (reference sequence). This CDR3 is 12 amino acids long. The J segment lost 8 bases and the V segment lost 3 bases, leaving 2 bases of the junction unmatched. This chain's CDR3 is CASSWGGYEQFF. CDR3 DNA sequence: TGTGCCAGCAGCTGGGGGGGGTATGAGCAGTTCTTC. Full variable domain (remainder filled in from reference TRBV5-4 and TRBJ2-1): ETGVTQSPTHLIKTRGQQVTLRCSSQSGHNTVSWYQQALGQGPQFIFQYYREEENGRGNFPPRFSGLQFPNYSSELNVNALELDDSALYLCASSWGGYEQFFGPGTRLTVL.

The chain links TRBV20-1 to TRBJ2-6; the D gene is possibly TRBD1 (5 bases). The CDR3 totals 16 residues. The V gene's germline CDR1 is DFQATT and CDR2 SNEGSKA (reference sequence). Trimming stripped 2 bases from V and 1 base from J, with 12 bases between. The CDR3 region has the DNA TGCAGTGCTAGACTCAATCCAGGGTCTGGGGCCAACGTCCTGACTTTC. Translation gives CSARLNPGSGANVLTF.

This clonotype was counted at least ten times. V usage is TRBV9 and J usage is TRBJ2-1; TRBD2 agrees at 8 bases. The germline CDR1 and CDR2 sequences are SGDLS and YYNGEE. The CDR3 length is 16 residues. V was pared by 2 bases and J by 4 bases, with 8 bases of the junction left unmatched. In DNA, the CDR3 is TGTGCCAGCAGCGTGGGGAGCGGGGGAACTTACAATGAGCAGTTCTTC. Protein: CASSVGSGGTYNEQFF. Full variable domain (missing parts from reference TRBV9 and TRBJ2-1): DSGVTQTPKHLITATGQRVTLRCSPRSGDLSVYWYQQSLDQGLQFLIQYYNGEERAKGNILERFSAQQFPDLHSELNLSSLELGDSALYFCASSVGSGGTYNEQFFGPGTRLTVL.

J is TRBJ1-1 and V is TRBV27; D may be TRBD1 (5 bases). The CDR3 has 15 residues. V lost 8 bases and J 1 base, leaving 17 bases between the germline ends. Germline values: CDR1 MNHEY, CDR2 SMNVEV (reference sequence). This chain's CDR3 is CASFLHRDPNTEAFF. For the CDR3, the DNA is TGTGCCAGCTTCCTCCACCGGGACCCGAACACTGAAGCTTTCTTT.

This clonotype was counted many times. The V gene is TRBV7-3, the J gene TRBJ2-3, with D unclear. CDR1 and CDR2 (germline): SGHTA, FQGTGA. This CDR3 has 15 amino acids. V gave up 0 bases and J gave up 0 bases, with 7 bases separating them. In DNA form, the CDR3 reads TGTGCCAGCAGCTTAACAACAGACAGCACAGATACGCAGTATTTT. It codes for CASSLTTDSTDTQYF.

This clonotype was seen ten or more times. The genes are TRBV27 and TRBJ2-1; D is perhaps TRBD1 (5 bases). V was pared by 0 bases and J by 10 bases, with 10 bases between. In germline, CDR1 is MNHEY, CDR2 SMNVEV (reference sequence). The CDR3 is 13 amino acids. CDR3: CASSLSSWGEQFF. CDR3 bases: TGTGCCAGCAGTTTATCGAGCTGGGGCGAGCAGTTCTTC.

This clonotype has at least ten counts. The rearrangement joins TRBV7-6 to TRBJ2-3; 8 bases line up with TRBD1. This CDR3 spans 17 amino acids. Germline values: CDR1 SGHVS, CDR2 FNYEAQ. V trimming: 6 bases; J trimming: 6 bases; junction bases outside the gene matches: 17. The CDR3 protein is CASSSPQGASKVDTQYF. The DNA of the CDR3 is TGTGCCAGCAGTTCCCCTCAGGGGGCGAGTAAAGTGGATACGCAGTATTTT.

At least ten counts were recorded for this clonotype. This chain links TRBV6-1 with TRBJ1-1; 7 bases are a match to TRBD1. Losses at the gene ends were 9 bases for V and 0 bases for J; bases not matched to a gene: 7. The CDR3 consists of 14 residues. Germline values: CDR1 MNHNS, CDR2 SASEGT. The CDR3 region has the DNA TGTGCCAGTCCGGGACAGAACATGAACACTGAAGCTTTCTTT. Translation gives CASPGQNMNTEAFF.

The chain has TRBV15 and TRBJ1-5; maybe TRBD1 (5 bases). V lost 0 bases and J lost 0, with 15 bases in between. The CDR3 length is 18 residues. Germline V gene data show CDR1 as LNHNV and CDR2 as YYDKDF (reference sequence). The CDR3 DNA sequence: TGTGCCACCAGCAGAGAGGGAGACAGCCTTACTAGCAATCAGCCCCAGCATTTT. Encoded protein: CATSREGDSLTSNQPQHF.

The V and J genes are TRBV29-1 and TRBJ2-7; TRBD2 matches at 10 bases. V lost 1 base and J lost 4; bases outside the gene matches: 4. This CDR3 is built from 14 residues. CDR1 and CDR2 (germline): SQVTM, ANQGSEA. The CDR3, as DNA: TGCAGCGTTGAAGGTGTTAGCGGGAGGTACGAGCAGTACTTC. Its protein product is CSVEGVSGRYEQYF.

The chain employs TRBV9 and TRBJ2-3; D call uncertain. The ends were cut back, 0 bases at V and 2 bases at J, with 10 bases in the middle. CDR1 SGDLS and CDR2 YYNGEE come from the germline V gene. The length of the CDR3 is 15 residues. CDR3 loop: CASSVEIEPTDTQYF. DNA of the CDR3: TGTGCCAGCAGCGTAGAAATAGAGCCCACAGATACGCAGTATTTT. The whole variable domain, filled in from reference TRBV9 and TRBJ2-3, reads DSGVTQTPKHLITATGQRVTLRCSPRSGDLSVYWYQQSLDQGLQFLIQYYNGEERAKGNILERFSAQQFPDLHSELNLSSLELGDSALYFCASSVEIEPTDTQYFGPGTRLTVL.